The 27 T cell receptor beta chains below were found in one sample sequenced in a study of shared clonotypes between healthy human individuals. Naive CD8 cells were CD45RO-negative, positively selected for CCR7, excluding terminally differentiated effector memory CD45RA+ cells. The table came from immunoSEQ multiplex PCR; TCRdb's copy has only in-frame clones and leaves some out. This sample has some 2.1 million clones, with about 95% found just once. The sample consisted of naive CD8+ T cells sorted from blood. Receptor source: a man younger than 35 in good health.

This rearrangement joins TRBV30 to TRBJ2-7, with D hard to call. V shed 4 bases and J shed 4 bases, with 17 bases lying between them. This CDR3 has 14 residues. Germline assignment: CDR1 GTSNPN and CDR2 SVGIG (reference sequence). The CDR3 DNA reads as TGTGCCTGGAAAGGCCTAGATAGAGAATACGAGCAGTACTTC. This sequence encodes CAWKGLDREYEQYF.

A remark on this clone: The sample contains more than one DNA sequence encoding this CDR3. The chain links TRBV4-3 to TRBJ2-1, with TRBD2 matching 10 bases. Losses at the gene ends were 0 bases for V and 0 bases for J; bases not matched to a gene: 2. This CDR3 region has 17 residues. In germline, CDR1 is LGHNA, CDR2 YSLEER. CDR3 nucleotide sequence: TGCGCCAGCAGCCAAGATCCTAGCGGGAGCTCCTACAATGAGCAGTTCTTC. Translating it yields CASSQDPSGSSYNEQFF.

The J gene is TRBJ2-1, the V gene TRBV7-8; 7 bases map to TRBD2. There are 14 residues in the CDR3. Germline V gene sequence: CDR1 SGHVS, CDR2 FQNEAQ. Unmatched junction bases numbered 2, after V lost 2 bases and J lost 4 bases. CDR3 sequence reads: CASSLTSAYNEQFF. DNA of the CDR3: TGTGCCAGCAGCTTAACTAGCGCGTACAATGAGCAGTTCTTC.

V gene TRBV5-4 combines with J gene TRBJ2-2, with TRBD1 matching over 7 bases. CDR3 length: 15 residues. The germline V gene encodes CDR1 SGHNT and CDR2 YYREEE (reference sequence). With V trimmed by 4 bases and J by 4 bases, 7 bases remained unmatched. This CDR3 reads CASSATGSSTGELFF. The CDR3 coding sequence is TGTGCCAGCAGCGCGACAGGGTCGTCCACCGGGGAGCTGTTTTTT.

The V gene is TRBV19, the J gene TRBJ2-1, with D perhaps TRBD2 (5 bases). From germline, CDR1 is LNHDA and CDR2 SQIVND (reference sequence). The CDR3 extends over 12 amino acids. Trimming took off 5 bases at V and 6 bases at J, with 8 bases between the two ends. The CDR3 loop reads CASSAGFNEQFF. In nucleotides, the CDR3 is TGTGCCAGTAGTGCGGGTTTCAATGAGCAGTTCTTC.

The V call is TRBV7-9, the J call TRBJ2-1; D might be TRBD2 (5 bases). The V gene lost 5 bases and the J gene lost 2 bases, with 16 bases spanning the gap. Looked up from germline, CDR1 is SEHNR and CDR2 is FQNEAQ (reference sequence). There are 16 residues in the CDR3. The CDR3 reads CASSPPKASPYNEQFF. The CDR3 DNA is TGTGCCAGCAGCCCCCCCAAGGCTAGCCCCTACAATGAGCAGTTCTTC. Drawing the rest from reference TRBV7-9 and TRBJ2-1, the complete variable domain is DTGVSQNPRHKITKRGQNVTFRCDPISEHNRLYWYRQTLGQGPEFLTYFQNEAQLEKSRLLSDRFSAERPKGSFSTLEIQRTEQGDSAMYLCASSPPKASPYNEQFFGPGTRLTVL.

The chain is built from TRBV7-3 and TRBJ2-3; TRBD1 matches at 9 bases. The CDR3 sequence is 15 residues long. Germline V CDR1 and CDR2: SGHTA, FQGTGA. Trimming cost V 5 bases and J 4 bases; bases outside gene matches: 7. CDR3 bases: TGTGCCAGCAGCCCCACAGGGGGCGAAGCAGATACGCAGTATTTT. Translated: CASSPTGGEADTQYF.

Here the CDR3 DNA reads TGTGCCAGCAGTTACCCGTCGTACGATGGCTACACCTTC. This codes for CASSYPSYDGYTF. The chain joins TRBV6-6 to TRBJ1-2; no reliable D call. Deletions cut 2 bases from V and 6 bases from J, with 10 bases between. Looked up from germline, CDR1 is MNHNY and CDR2 is SVGAGI (reference sequence). CDR3 length equals 13 residues.

The chain uses TRBV30 and TRBJ2-2; 7 positions agree with TRBD1. J lost 7 bases, V lost 2 bases, and 7 bases had no gene match. CDR1 and CDR2 from the germline V gene are GTSNPN and SVGIG (reference sequence). This CDR3 spans 14 amino acids. The CDR3 DNA reads as TGTGCCTGGAGTTATCGACAGGGCGGCGGGGAGCTGTTTTTT. It yields the protein CAWSYRQGGGELFF.

The V and J genes are TRBV19 and TRBJ2-3; D is possibly TRBD2 (7 bases). CDR1 is LNHDA, CDR2 SQIVND, per germline (reference sequence). V shed 6 bases and J shed 0 bases, with 13 bases lying between them. The CDR3 is made up of 15 amino acids. For the CDR3, the DNA is TGTGCCAGTAGATGGCGGGGGCTTAGCACAGATACGCAGTATTTT. This sequence encodes CASRWRGLSTDTQYF. The full variable domain, rest sourced from reference TRBV19 and TRBJ2-3, is DGGITQSPKYLFRKEGQNVTLSCEQNLNHDAMYWYRQDPGQGLRLIYYSQIVNDFQKGDIAEGYSVSREKKESFPLTVTSAQKNPTAFYLCASRWRGLSTDTQYFGPGTRLTVL.

The chain employs TRBV6-6 and TRBJ2-2; D is uncertain. V lost 2 bases and J 6 bases, leaving 16 bases between the germline ends. Germline V lookup: CDR1 MNHNY, CDR2 SVGAGI (reference sequence). The CDR3 totals 16 residues. The CDR3 loop reads CASSYHITYGPGELFF. DNA for the CDR3: TGTGCCAGCAGTTACCATATCACGTACGGGCCCGGGGAGCTGTTTTTT.

This clone was seen only once. The CDR3 DNA reads as TGTGCCAGCAGCCGGGGAGTCCTATACTACGAGCAGTACTTC. Translation: CASSRGVLYYEQYF. This rearrangement joins TRBV5-4 to TRBJ2-7; D is possibly TRBD2 (5 bases). Trimming left V 4 bases short and J 3 bases short, with 14 bases between. Germline CDR1 reads SGHNT; CDR2 reads YYREEE (reference sequence). The CDR3 spans 14 residues.

The CDR3 sequence is CASSLAASGGWDEQFF. The DNA of the CDR3 is TGTGCCAGCAGCTTGGCGGCTAGCGGGGGTTGGGATGAGCAGTTCTTC. The chain combines TRBV5-6 with TRBJ2-1; 10 bases match TRBD2. Trimming at V came to 0 bases and at J to 8 bases, leaving 8 bases not matched to a gene. CDR1 SGHDT and CDR2 YYEEEE come from the germline V gene. The CDR3 is 16 residues long.

Note on this clone: The junction differs from germline at one of its ends, possibly a read error. This rearrangement joins TRBV30 to TRBJ2-2, with D possibly matching TRBD1 (7 bases). Germline loops: CDR1 GTSNPN, CDR2 SVGIG (reference sequence). The CDR3 is 12 residues long. The CDR3 coding sequence is TGTGCCTGGAGTAAGGGGGCCGGGGGGCTGTTTTTT. It specifies CAWSKGAGGLFF.

The rearrangement joins TRBV7-9 to TRBJ2-7; perhaps TRBD2 as D (7 bases). Germline loops: CDR1 SEHNR, CDR2 FQNEAQ (reference sequence). This CDR3 has 15 amino acids. The V end lost 8 bases, the J end lost 3 bases, and 20 bases lay between the germline ends. CDR3 in DNA: TGTGCCAGCCAAGGGGGGGGCCACCCGAACTACGAGCAGTACTTC. This codes for CASQGGGHPNYEQYF.

The genes are TRBV5-1 and TRBJ2-1; 7 bases map to TRBD2. The CDR3 spans 14 residues. CDR1 and CDR2 (germline): SGHRS, YFSETQ. The V gene end was trimmed by 3 bases and the J gene end by 3 bases; junction bases not matched to a gene: 3. This CDR3 is CASSSGLDYNEQFF. CDR3 DNA sequence: TGCGCCAGCAGCTCCGGACTAGACTACAATGAGCAGTTCTTC.

This rearrangement joins TRBV10-3 to TRBJ1-2; 7 positions match TRBD1. Trimming at V came to 3 bases and at J to 6 bases, leaving 7 bases not matched to a gene. This CDR3 is built from 14 residues. Germline CDR1 is ENHRY and CDR2 is SYGVKD. In nucleotides, the CDR3 is TGTGCCATCAGTGACGGACAGGAGGTGCATGGCTACACCTTC. Translating it yields CAISDGQEVHGYTF.

This clone showed up just a few times. Other DNA sequences in this specimen translate into the identical CDR3. This sequence joins TRBV30 and TRBJ1-1, with D hard to call. Trimming removed 2 bases at V and 1 base at J, with 5 bases between. The V gene's germline CDR1 is GTSNPN and CDR2 SVGIG (reference sequence). CDR3 length: 12 residues. CDR3 loop: CAWSFGNTEAFF. CDR3 nucleotide sequence: TGTGCCTGGAGTTTCGGGAACACTGAAGCTTTCTTT.

Points on this clone: One junction end does not reproduce the germline sequence, and a read error may be involved. V is TRBV7-7 and J is TRBJ2-2; 7 bases line up with TRBD2. Germline V gene data show CDR1 as SSHAT and CDR2 as FNYEAQ (reference sequence). This CDR3 contains 14 residues. The DNA of the CDR3 is TGTGCTAGCAGAGCGGGGAAGAACACCGGGGAGCTGTTTTTT. The encoded protein is CASRAGKNTGELFF.

This clone was found once. A much larger clone lies a single base off, so this may be a read error. This CDR3 is CASSLEGASTGELFF. In DNA form, the CDR3 reads TGCGCCAGCAGCTTGGAGGGGGCGAGCACCGGGGAGCTGTTTTTT. This sequence joins TRBV5-1 and TRBJ2-2; 7 nucleotides match TRBD1. V shed 0 bases and J 4 bases; nucleotides not matched to a gene: 3. Per the germline V gene, CDR1 is SGHRS and CDR2 is YFSETQ. The CDR3 totals 15 residues.

Only one count was recorded for this clone. The chain carries TRBV4-3 and TRBJ2-3; D might be TRBD1 (5 bases). The ends were cut back, 0 bases at V and 0 bases at J, with 13 bases in the middle. Per germline, CDR1 LGHNA and CDR2 YSLEER. The CDR3 is 17 residues long. The CDR3 is CASSQDLLTVSTDTQYF. DNA of the CDR3: TGCGCCAGCAGCCAAGATCTCTTGACAGTCAGCACAGATACGCAGTATTTT.

This rearrangement joins TRBV7-9 to TRBJ1-3; D is ambiguous. Between the trimmed V and J ends, which lost 5 bases and 0 bases, there was a span of 20 bases. CDR3 length: 18 amino acids. Germline V CDR1 and CDR2: SEHNR, FQNEAQ (reference sequence). The CDR3 loop is CASSLRVQVPISGNTIYF. The CDR3 DNA follows: TGTGCCAGCAGCCTGAGGGTCCAGGTGCCAATCTCTGGAAACACCATATATTTT.

The chain combines TRBV7-9 with TRBJ2-7; a weak D match, TRBD1 (6 bases). The CDR3 extends over 14 amino acids. CDR1 and CDR2 (germline): SEHNR, FQNEAQ (reference sequence). Trimming took off 5 bases at V and 2 bases at J, with 13 bases between the two ends. For the CDR3, the DNA is TGTGCCAGCAGCCCTAGTACAGGGACCTACGAGCAGTACTTC. This encodes CASSPSTGTYEQYF. The variable domain in full, with the rest retrieved from reference TRBV7-9 and TRBJ2-7, is DTGVSQNPRHKITKRGQNVTFRCDPISEHNRLYWYRQTLGQGPEFLTYFQNEAQLEKSRLLSDRFSAERPKGSFSTLEIQRTEQGDSAMYLCASSPSTGTYEQYFGPGTRLTVT.

A remark on this clone: Other DNA sequences in this specimen translate into the identical CDR3. V usage is TRBV5-6 and J usage is TRBJ1-2; D gene unclear. The germline V gene encodes CDR1 SGHDT and CDR2 YYEEEE. CDR3 length equals 12 residues. The V end was cut by 4 bases, the J end by 1 base, with 5 bases between. The CDR3 protein is CASSPGNYGYTF. CDR3 in DNA: TGTGCCAGCAGCCCGGGTAACTATGGCTACACCTTC.

The chain recombines TRBV27 with TRBJ1-6; D not certain. In germline, CDR1 is MNHEY, CDR2 SMNVEV (reference sequence). This CDR3 comprises 13 residues. The germline V and J ends were trimmed by 2 bases and 4 bases, with 3 bases remaining between them. The CDR3 DNA sequence: TGTGCCAGCAGTTTAGTTTATAATTCACCCCTCCACTTT. Its translation: CASSLVYNSPLHF.

This chain joins TRBV7-9 and TRBJ2-7, with D possibly being TRBD1 (6 bases). The CDR3 totals 15 residues. Germline lookup yields CDR1 SEHNR and CDR2 FQNEAQ (reference sequence). V was clipped by 0 bases and J by 3 bases, with 12 bases between them. The CDR3 bases are TGTGCCAGCAGCTTAGCACAGGGAATATTCTACGAGCAGTACTTC. It yields the protein CASSLAQGIFYEQYF.

This clone was picked up one time. This sequence joins TRBV19 and TRBJ2-7, with 10 bases matching TRBD2. V gave up 6 bases and J gave up 2 bases; unmatched junction bases: 4. The CDR3 is 14 residues long. CDR1 and CDR2 from the germline V gene are LNHDA and SQIVND (reference sequence). The CDR3 nucleotides read TGTGCCAGTAGCTCCGGGACTAGCGCCTACGAGCAGTACTTC. This translates into CASSSGTSAYEQYF. Using reference TRBV19 and TRBJ2-7 for the parts outside the CDR3, the full variable domain is DGGITQSPKYLFRKEGQNVTLSCEQNLNHDAMYWYRQDPGQGLRLIYYSQIVNDFQKGDIAEGYSVSREKKESFPLTVTSAQKNPTAFYLCASSSGTSAYEQYFGPGTRLTVT.